The T cell receptor (beta chain) described here comes from a study of blood T cells in healthy people across ages. A second PCR, run for roughly 7 to 12 cycles, used a sample-barcoded 5' primer plus a J-beta primer mix. Via MiXCR, TCRdb re-called the 5' RACE reads, giving one row per CDR3 protein. The table shows over 550,000 distinct CDR3 sequences, with about 28% occurring only once. Sequenced input: blood. This receptor was obtained from a woman of 80 years or more in good health.

The CDR3 sequence is CASSHRASGEQYF. CDR3 bases: TGTGCCAGCAGTCACCGGGCCTCTGGGGAGCAGTACTTC. The V and J genes are TRBV27 and TRBJ2-7; no definite D call. Germline V gene sequence: CDR1 MNHEY, CDR2 SMNVEV (reference sequence). Trimming removed 5 bases from V and 7 bases from J, with 15 bases in between. The CDR3 is 13 residues long.